A selection of T cell receptor beta chains follows, all from one sample in a study of T-cell reconstitution after alpha-beta-depleted transplantation in children. In TCRdb, the PCR reads were re-called with MiXCR into one record per CDR3 protein. The sample comprises about 400,000 distinct CDR3 sequences, around 21% of which are singletons, and about 3.8% rests with the top ten. The sequencing here drew on PBMCs from the stem cell graft donor, taken from the stem cell graft. These TCRs come from a human donor who donated a stem cell graft to a child with acute myeloid leukemia. Both conserved end residues are part of each CDR3. Fields, in order: J gene, V gene, D gene, clone size, CDR3 protein, CDR3 DNA. A D gene is named only where the DNA matches it firmly. Rows may omit the clone size; those that give it use once, few, many or a size class.

j_gene: TRBJ2-1; v_gene: TRBV11-3; d_gene: -; abundance: -; CDR3aa: CASSLSREDDEQFF; CDR3nt: TGTGCCAGCAGCCTCTCCAGGGAGGATGATGAGCAGTTCTTC
j_gene: TRBJ2-7; v_gene: TRBV21-1; d_gene: -; abundance: -; CDR3aa: CARADRHEQYF; CDR3nt: TGTGCCCGTGCGGACCGACACGAGCAGTACTTC
j_gene: TRBJ1-5; v_gene: TRBV28; d_gene: -; abundance: many; CDR3aa: CASSTLNQPQHF; CDR3nt: TGTGCCAGCAGTACATTAAATCAGCCCCAGCATTTT
j_gene: TRBJ2-7; v_gene: TRBV20-1; d_gene: -; abundance: many; CDR3aa: CSATPADYEQYF; CDR3nt: TGCAGTGCTACCCCAGCGGACTACGAGCAGTACTTC
j_gene: TRBJ2-4; v_gene: TRBV15; d_gene: -; abundance: -; CDR3aa: CATSRARDLAKNIQYF; CDR3nt: TGTGCCACCAGCAGAGCGCGGGACCTAGCCAAAAACATTCAGTACTTC
j_gene: TRBJ2-1; v_gene: TRBV18; d_gene: TRBD2; abundance: few; CDR3aa: CASSPREPAEQFF; CDR3nt: TGTGCCAGCTCGCCGCGGGAGCCAGCTGAGCAGTTCTTC
j_gene: TRBJ2-7; v_gene: TRBV10-3; d_gene: -; abundance: many; CDR3aa: CAISELGSELQGRREQYF; CDR3nt: TGTGCCATCAGTGAATTAGGAAGTGAACTCCAGGGGAGGCGCGAGCAGTACTTC
j_gene: TRBJ2-7; v_gene: TRBV10-3; d_gene: TRBD2; abundance: -; CDR3aa: CAISEGLAGGYEQYF; CDR3nt: TGTGCCATCAGTGAGGGGCTAGCGGGAGGCTACGAGCAGTACTTC
j_gene: TRBJ2-2; v_gene: TRBV18; d_gene: TRBD1; abundance: -; CDR3aa: CASSLSQGSMNTGELFF; CDR3nt: TGTGCCAGCTCATTATCACAGGGGTCGATGAACACCGGGGAGCTGTTTTTT
j_gene: TRBJ2-7; v_gene: TRBV29-1; d_gene: TRBD2; abundance: many; CDR3aa: CSVEGSLAGPNPYEQYF; CDR3nt: TGCAGCGTTGAAGGTTCACTAGCGGGACCTAATCCCTACGAGCAGTACTTC
j_gene: TRBJ2-7; v_gene: TRBV28; d_gene: TRBD2; abundance: many; CDR3aa: CASSPSGTALEQYF; CDR3nt: TGTGCCAGCAGTCCGAGCGGGACGGCACTCGAGCAGTACTTC
j_gene: TRBJ2-5; v_gene: TRBV20-1; d_gene: TRBD1; abundance: many; CDR3aa: CSARGQGRQETQYF; CDR3nt: TGCAGTGCTAGAGGACAGGGGAGGCAAGAGACCCAGTACTTC
j_gene: TRBJ2-7; v_gene: TRBV12-3/TRBV12-4; d_gene: -; abundance: -; CDR3aa: CASRPEGSSYEQYF; CDR3nt: TGTGCCAGCAGGCCCGAGGGAAGCTCCTACGAGCAGTACTTC
j_gene: TRBJ2-7; v_gene: TRBV12-3/TRBV12-4; d_gene: -; abundance: -; CDR3aa: CASSTRDGTYEQYF; CDR3nt: TGTGCCAGCAGTACCCGGGACGGAACCTACGAGCAGTACTTC
j_gene: TRBJ1-1; v_gene: TRBV5-1; d_gene: -; abundance: -; CDR3aa: CASSLASGAGNTEAFF; CDR3nt: TGCGCCAGCAGCTTGGCCTCGGGGGCGGGGAACACTGAAGCTTTCTTT
j_gene: TRBJ2-7; v_gene: TRBV10-3; d_gene: -; abundance: few; CDR3aa: CAISEPTRSTYEQYF; CDR3nt: TGTGCCATCAGTGAACCCACAAGGTCTACCTACGAGCAGTACTTC
j_gene: TRBJ2-7; v_gene: TRBV29-1; d_gene: -; abundance: few; CDR3aa: CSVESNSSYEQYF; CDR3nt: TGCAGCGTTGAAAGTAACAGCTCCTACGAGCAGTACTTC
j_gene: TRBJ1-6; v_gene: TRBV28; d_gene: -; abundance: few; CDR3aa: CASRSPTRSPLHF; CDR3nt: TGTGCCAGCAGGTCCCCAACGAGATCACCCCTCCACTTT
j_gene: TRBJ2-7; v_gene: TRBV28; d_gene: -; abundance: -; CDR3aa: CASSGFGISYEQYF; CDR3nt: TGTGCCAGCTCGGGTTTTGGTATCTCCTACGAGCAGTACTTC
j_gene: TRBJ2-3; v_gene: TRBV7-3; d_gene: TRBD1; abundance: many; CDR3aa: CASSLDRDADTQYF; CDR3nt: TGTGCCAGCAGCTTGGACAGGGACGCAGATACGCAGTATTTT
j_gene: TRBJ2-7; v_gene: TRBV14; d_gene: -; abundance: -; CDR3aa: CASSQSFYEQYF; CDR3nt: TGTGCCAGCAGCCAGTCGTTTTACGAGCAGTACTTC
j_gene: TRBJ2-2; v_gene: TRBV24-1; d_gene: TRBD2; abundance: few; CDR3aa: CATKDGGDTGELFF; CDR3nt: TGTGCCACCAAAGACGGGGGGGACACCGGGGAGCTGTTTTTT
j_gene: TRBJ2-2; v_gene: TRBV29-1; d_gene: TRBD1; abundance: -; CDR3aa: CSVRQGNTGELFF; CDR3nt: TGCAGCGTTAGACAGGGGAACACCGGGGAGCTGTTTTTT
j_gene: TRBJ2-4; v_gene: TRBV3-1; d_gene: -; abundance: -; CDR3aa: CASSQAGEGKNIQYF; CDR3nt: TGTGCCAGCAGCCAAGCGGGAGAAGGCAAAAACATTCAGTACTTC
j_gene: TRBJ2-7; v_gene: TRBV29-1; d_gene: -; abundance: few; CDR3aa: CSVGFTGAYEQYF; CDR3nt: TGCAGCGTTGGGTTCACAGGCGCCTACGAGCAGTACTTC
j_gene: TRBJ2-3; v_gene: TRBV3-1; d_gene: TRBD1; abundance: -; CDR3aa: CASSARTGLDTQYF; CDR3nt: TGTGCCAGCAGCGCTAGGACAGGTCTGGATACGCAGTATTTT
j_gene: TRBJ1-2; v_gene: TRBV20-1; d_gene: -; abundance: -; CDR3aa: CSARGHSYGYTF; CDR3nt: TGCAGTGCTAGAGGACACTCCTATGGCTACACCTTC
j_gene: TRBJ2-4; v_gene: TRBV12-3/TRBV12-4; d_gene: TRBD2; abundance: few; CDR3aa: CASQPPGLALNIQYF; CDR3nt: TGTGCCAGCCAACCTCCGGGACTAGCGTTAAACATTCAGTACTTC
j_gene: TRBJ1-1; v_gene: TRBV20-1; d_gene: TRBD1; abundance: many; CDR3aa: CSASPGGWGTEAFF; CDR3nt: TGCAGTGCTAGCCCAGGGGGTTGGGGTACTGAAGCTTTCTTT
j_gene: TRBJ2-7; v_gene: TRBV12-3/TRBV12-4; d_gene: TRBD2; abundance: many; CDR3aa: CASSLRSPGLAGFYEQYF; CDR3nt: TGTGCCAGCAGTTTACGCTCCCCGGGACTAGCGGGGTTCTACGAGCAGTACTTC
j_gene: TRBJ1-5; v_gene: TRBV20-1; d_gene: -; abundance: many; CDR3aa: CSASPGDAPNQPQHF; CDR3nt: TGCAGTGCTAGTCCAGGGGATGCCCCCAATCAGCCCCAGCATTTT
j_gene: TRBJ2-7; v_gene: TRBV7-9; d_gene: TRBD2; abundance: few; CDR3aa: CASAGLAGSYEQYF; CDR3nt: TGTGCCAGCGCTGGACTAGCGGGCTCCTACGAGCAGTACTTC
j_gene: TRBJ1-1; v_gene: TRBV7-9; d_gene: -; abundance: few; CDR3aa: CASRPKGWNTEAFF; CDR3nt: TGTGCCAGCAGGCCTAAGGGATGGAACACTGAAGCTTTCTTT
j_gene: TRBJ2-5; v_gene: TRBV5-5; d_gene: -; abundance: -; CDR3aa: CASTRATQETQYF; CDR3nt: TGTGCCAGCACCCGCGCAACACAAGAGACCCAGTACTTC
j_gene: TRBJ2-7; v_gene: TRBV19; d_gene: TRBD1; abundance: -; CDR3aa: CASSIRDRVYEQYF; CDR3nt: TGTGCCAGTAGTATCCGGGACAGGGTCTACGAGCAGTACTTC
j_gene: TRBJ2-7; v_gene: TRBV7-2; d_gene: TRBD2; abundance: few; CDR3aa: CASSLGGSRSDEQYF; CDR3nt: TGTGCCAGCAGCTTAGGCGGGAGCCGGAGCGACGAGCAGTACTTC
j_gene: TRBJ2-5; v_gene: TRBV24-1; d_gene: -; abundance: -; CDR3aa: CATSPYGGETQYF; CDR3nt: TGTGCCACCAGCCCTTACGGAGGAGAGACCCAGTACTTC
j_gene: TRBJ2-1; v_gene: TRBV24-1; d_gene: -; abundance: few; CDR3aa: CATSDSKSYEQFF; CDR3nt: TGTGCCACCAGTGACTCGAAGTCCTATGAGCAGTTCTTC
j_gene: TRBJ2-7; v_gene: TRBV25-1; d_gene: TRBD2; abundance: -; CDR3aa: CASSEGLAGEHEQYF; CDR3nt: TGTGCCAGCAGTGAGGGACTAGCGGGAGAGCACGAGCAGTACTTC
j_gene: TRBJ2-1; v_gene: TRBV12-3/TRBV12-4; d_gene: TRBD2; abundance: many; CDR3aa: CASSLEAGGASYNEQFF; CDR3nt: TGTGCCAGCAGTTTAGAGGCGGGAGGGGCCTCCTACAATGAGCAGTTCTTC
j_gene: TRBJ2-7; v_gene: TRBV20-1; d_gene: -; abundance: many; CDR3aa: CSARDGRTVNYEQYF; CDR3nt: TGCAGTGCTAGAGATGGACGGACTGTCAACTACGAGCAGTACTTC
j_gene: TRBJ1-2; v_gene: TRBV15; d_gene: TRBD1; abundance: -; CDR3aa: CATSSRQGEYYGYTF; CDR3nt: TGTGCCACCAGCAGCCGACAGGGTGAATACTATGGCTACACCTTC
j_gene: TRBJ2-1; v_gene: TRBV29-1; d_gene: -; abundance: few; CDR3aa: CSVGRQGGLFF; CDR3nt: TGCAGCGTTGGGAGGCAGGGAGGTTTGTTCTTC
j_gene: TRBJ2-7; v_gene: TRBV5-1; d_gene: -; abundance: -; CDR3aa: CASSGRESSYEQYF; CDR3nt: TGCGCCAGCAGTGGAAGGGAGAGCTCCTACGAGCAGTACTTC
j_gene: TRBJ2-1; v_gene: TRBV12-3/TRBV12-4; d_gene: TRBD1; abundance: many; CDR3aa: CASRLGQGNNEQFF; CDR3nt: TGTGCCAGCAGACTCGGACAGGGTAACAATGAGCAGTTCTTC
j_gene: TRBJ2-1; v_gene: TRBV6-2/TRBV6-3; d_gene: -; abundance: few; CDR3aa: CASRHDLSSYNEQFF; CDR3nt: TGTGCCAGCAGACACGACTTGAGCTCCTACAATGAGCAGTTCTTC
j_gene: TRBJ2-1; v_gene: TRBV20-1; d_gene: -; abundance: many; CDR3aa: CSGAGGNYNEQFF; CDR3nt: TGCAGTGGTGCAGGGGGGAACTACAATGAGCAGTTCTTC
j_gene: TRBJ2-5; v_gene: TRBV12-3/TRBV12-4; d_gene: TRBD1; abundance: few; CDR3aa: CASSSRTGQETQYF; CDR3nt: TGTGCCAGCAGTTCCCGGACAGGGCAAGAGACCCAGTACTTC
j_gene: TRBJ2-1; v_gene: TRBV28; d_gene: -; abundance: few; CDR3aa: CASSGWRDSYNEQFF; CDR3nt: TGTGCCAGCAGTGGTTGGCGGGACTCCTACAATGAGCAGTTCTTC
j_gene: TRBJ2-1; v_gene: TRBV4-1; d_gene: TRBD2; abundance: -; CDR3aa: CASSPETSGPYNEQFF; CDR3nt: TGCGCCAGCAGCCCTGAGACTAGCGGGCCTTACAATGAGCAGTTCTTC
j_gene: TRBJ2-7; v_gene: TRBV6-2/TRBV6-3; d_gene: -; abundance: many; CDR3aa: CASSYLSSEQYF; CDR3nt: TGTGCCAGCAGTTACTTGAGTTCCGAGCAGTACTTC